This T cell receptor beta chain was documented in a study of cytomegalovirus exposure and HLA in healthy donors. Findings of the study overall: Among TCR beta chains, those listed as cytomegalovirus-associated numbered some 160.

The study ran its PCR with 60 Vbeta and 13 Jbeta primers. As handled by the study authors: Unique TCR beta chains totaled some 80 million in a later count, with 8.5 million to 12 million of them shared. The repertoire was sequenced with immunoSEQ multiplex PCR; TCRdb's copy has only in-frame clones and lacks some. That table gives V, J and clone size, and the DNA gave D and trimming. Among about 180,000 clones, around four fifths were seen once, and the ten largest hold more than 1%. Details on this clone: The antigen is undetermined.

This sequence was found in a boy between 2 and 15 years old in good health and CMV-seronegative. Input material: PBMCs.

The chain's CDR3 is CASSSSRGRPSTDTQYF. The CDR3 bases are TGTGCCAGCAGCTCTAGCCGGGGTAGGCCTAGCACAGATACGCAGTATTTT. The chain employs TRBV7-2 and TRBJ2-3; possible D gene TRBD2, 5 bases. The CDR3 has 17 amino acids. Germline CDR1 SGHTA, CDR2 FQGNSA. With 4 bases removed from V and 0 bases from J, the gap between germline ends came to 17 bases. The whole variable domain, filled in from reference TRBV7-2 and TRBJ2-3, reads GAGVSQSPSNKVTEKGKDVELRCDPISGHTALYWYRQSLGQGLEFLIYFQGNSAPDKSGLPSDRFSAERTGGSVSTLTIQRTQQEDSAVYLCASSSSRGRPSTDTQYFGPGTRLTVL.